One and the same sample provided the 9 T cell receptor beta chains below, sequenced in a study of cytomegalovirus exposure and HLA in healthy donors. A multiplex PCR was run with 60 Vbeta primers and 13 Jbeta primers. The method was immunoSEQ multiplex PCR; TCRdb's version includes in-frame clones alone and lacks a portion of them. The clone table shows under 100,000 clones, with the ten largest holding 3.4%. Specimen: PBMCs. These receptors all come from a woman aged 25 to 39 in good health and CMV-seronegative.

The V gene is TRBV30, the J gene TRBJ2-1; TRBD1 is a possible D gene (5 bases). V was clipped by 2 bases and J by 2 bases, with 7 bases between them. This CDR3 contains 13 residues. The germline V gene has CDR1 GTSNPN and CDR2 SVGIG (reference sequence). The CDR3 bases are TGTGCCTGGAGTATAGGGGCCTACAATGAGCAGTTCTTC. Translation gives CAWSIGAYNEQFF.

The J gene is TRBJ2-5, the V gene TRBV19; 13 positions match TRBD2. Germline V gene data show CDR1 as LNHDA and CDR2 as SQIVND (reference sequence). The trim removed 1 base at V and 2 bases at J, leaving 7 bases unmatched. CDR3 length: 18 amino acids. The CDR3 protein is CASSIGVRTSGGQETQYF. The CDR3 DNA sequence: TGTGCCAGTAGTATAGGGGTCCGGACTAGCGGGGGACAAGAGACCCAGTACTTC.

The V gene is TRBV7-2, the J gene TRBJ2-3; D is perhaps TRBD1 (8 bases). Per the germline V gene, CDR1 is SGHTA and CDR2 is FQGNSA. The CDR3 is 14 amino acids. Deletions cut 4 bases from V and 6 bases from J, with 14 bases between. The CDR3 nucleotides read TGTGCCAGCAGCTCGAACAGGGGGGGGGATACGCAGTATTTT. Translation gives CASSSNRGGDTQYF.

The CDR3 sequence: CASSPNGQPQHF. The CDR3 DNA is TGTGCCAGCAGTCCGAACGGGCAGCCCCAGCATTTT. This chain connects TRBV28 to TRBJ1-5; D call uncertain. The CDR3 has 12 amino acids. The V and J ends lost 5 bases and 7 bases respectively, with 9 bases between them. CDR1 and CDR2 (germline): MDHEN, SYDVKM.

V gene TRBV6-4 combines with J gene TRBJ2-3; no definite D call. Trimming removed 3 bases from V and 6 bases from J, with 13 bases in between. Germline V gene sequence: CDR1 MRHNA, CDR2 SNTAGT. This CDR3 spans 14 amino acids. CDR3 bases: TGTGCCAGCAGTGAAAACCCCACGAGTGATACGCAGTATTTT. Protein sequence: CASSENPTSDTQYF.

This sequence joins TRBV27 and TRBJ1-3; 7 positions match TRBD1. Germline-derived CDR1 and CDR2 are MNHEY and SMNVEV (reference sequence). The V gene end was trimmed by 4 bases and the J gene end by 0 bases; junction bases not matched to a gene: 6. CDR3 length: 16 residues. The CDR3 protein is CASSYKGQSSGNTIYF. CDR3 in DNA: TGTGCCAGCAGTTACAAGGGACAGAGCTCTGGAAACACCATATATTTT.

CDR3 amino acids: CASSQERYYEQYF. CDR3 DNA sequence: TGTGCCAGCAGCCAAGAACGCTACTACGAGCAGTACTTC. The chain carries TRBV4-2 and TRBJ2-5; D ambiguous. Judging by the DNA end, TRBJ2-7 fits better; the J call may be wrong. The CDR3 runs to 13 residues. CDR1 and CDR2 (germline): LGHNA, YNFKEQ.

DNA of the CDR3: TGTGCCAGCAGTTTAAAGTCCGTCAGTGAAGCTTTCTTT. It is translated as CASSLKSVSEAFF. The rearrangement joins TRBV28 to TRBJ1-1; no clear D. The CDR3 extends over 13 amino acids. The V end lost 2 bases, the J end lost 7 bases, and 11 bases lay between the germline ends. Germline CDR1 reads MDHEN; CDR2 reads SYDVKM.

The chain couples TRBV7-3 to TRBJ2-1; TRBD2 agrees at 10 bases. Germline trimming cut 0 bases from V and 6 bases from J; bases unmatched to any gene: 8. The CDR3 spans 17 residues. Germline loops: CDR1 SGHTA, CDR2 FQGTGA. The CDR3 sequence: CASSLTGLAGEINEQFF. The CDR3 region has the DNA TGTGCCAGCAGCTTAACCGGGCTAGCGGGAGAGATCAATGAGCAGTTCTTC.